This T cell receptor beta chain comes out of a study of T cell responses to AZD1222 COVID-19 vaccine. Clones were read by immunoSEQ multiplex PCR, and TCRdb kept only the in-frame ones, dropping some. The profile shows roughly 70,000 clones, 89% of them singletons. Broader study findings: Only a handful of individuals given AZD1222 were seropositive at baseline.

CDR1 is LNHDA, CDR2 SQIVND, per germline (reference sequence). The CDR3 totals 16 residues. Trimming cost V 7 bases and J 0 bases; bases outside gene matches: 9. As for this clone: Its cognate antigen is unknown.

Specimen: peripheral blood, collected 28 days after the second AZD1222 dose. This sequence joins TRBV19 and TRBJ1-5; 7 bases are shared with TRBD1. The origin of this receptor is an adult who received the AZD1222 COVID-19 vaccine. CDR3 in amino acids: CASTPRDSNSNQPQHF. The CDR3 DNA follows: TGTGCCAGTACCCCCCGGGACAGCAATAGCAATCAGCCCCAGCATTTT.